This T cell receptor (beta chain) was documented in a study of OX40 agonist ivuxolimab in advanced cancers. Regarding the study in general: Ivuxolimab was an agonistic, fully human IgG2 monoclonal antibody directed against OX40 (CD134), a costimulatory receptor. Intravenous ivuxolimab was administered to patients every 2 weeks at six dose levels: 0.01, 0.1, 0.3, 1.5, 3 and 10 mg/kg. Of the approximately 54 patients in dose escalation, about 20 had hepatocellular carcinoma, approximately 15 had melanoma, 9 had renal cell carcinoma and 9 had head and neck cancer. In the dose-escalation cohort, 75% to 90% of patients were male, and the mean age was roughly 60 years with a range of roughly 20 to 85. Prior anti-PD-1, anti-PD-L1 or anti-CTLA-4 therapy was permitted, and checkpoint inhibitors had been received by 40% to 50% of dose-escalation patients. Partial responses were achieved by three dose-escalation patients, of whom one had hepatocellular carcinoma and two had cutaneous melanoma. The point of sequencing TCRbeta in the periphery was to test whether ivuxolimab changed TCR sequence diversity and drove clonal T-cell expansion. The paper reports the monotherapy dose-escalation portion (N = 52 patients) of the phase I ivuxolimab trial.

This clone was counted only a few times. Its binding antigen is unknown. No much larger clone exists at a distance of one base, and base qualities are not known. What the research found in general, with its limitations: Which antigens the clonally expanded peripheral T cells were specific for was not determined. Low levels of normalized T-cell clonal expansion were also shown by some nonresponding patients. In the 0.1-3.0 mg/kg groups, partial responders had among the lowest normalized peripheral clonal expansion, particularly in CD8+ T cells. At doses of 0.1 to 3.0 mg/kg, clonal expansion of both CD4+ and CD8+ T cells in blood was seen between baseline and week 6. After ivuxolimab, CD8+ T cells had more expanded clones than CD4+ T cells on average.

There are 14 amino acids in the CDR3, from cysteine to phenylalanine inclusive. Only the CDR3 DNA stays, 42 bases, in frame from base 1. V is reduced by 0 bases and J by 10 bases, leaving a spacing of 14 bases between them. Via the germline V gene, CDR1 is SGDLS and CDR2 YYNGEE. The trial excluded patients who had a history of autoimmune disease or were on systemic immunosuppression. Peripheral blood for TCR sequencing was collected from all dose cohorts at baseline, on cycle 4 day 1, and on cycle 7 day 1. Samples were obtained from an open-label, multicenter, first-in-human phase I dose-escalation trial of ivuxolimab. Adults with locally advanced or metastatic melanoma, renal cell carcinoma, hepatocellular carcinoma or head and neck squamous cell carcinoma were enrolled in the trial. Before TCR sequencing, CD4+ and CD8+ T cells were separately sorted from peripheral blood. Genomic DNA was extracted from sorted cells for sequencing of the TCRbeta CDR3 region. TCRbeta CDR3 regions were sequenced using the immunoSEQ Assay. The immuneACCESS repertoire file appears here via TCRdb, limited to in-frame rearrangements. These files lack a portion of the clones; in checked studies, under half of the deficit traces to unresolved V genes, and the cause of the others is not known. The sample table lists around 94,000 clones, around 91% of them with a count of one. The ten largest clones represent approximately 0.81% of the sample.

The receptor's source is an adult with an advanced solid tumor such as melanoma, head and neck, liver or kidney cancer. Rearrangement joined TRBV9 to TRBJ2-1; the D segment is perhaps TRBD1 or TRBD2, each sharing 6 matched bases. The input for sequencing was CD4+ or CD8+ T cells sorted from blood, taken in a trial of the OX40 agonist ivuxolimab. In nucleotides, the sequence is TGTGCCAGCAGCGTAGCCGGGAGCAGGGGAGAGCAGTTCTTC. Its amino acids are CASSVAGSRGEQFF.